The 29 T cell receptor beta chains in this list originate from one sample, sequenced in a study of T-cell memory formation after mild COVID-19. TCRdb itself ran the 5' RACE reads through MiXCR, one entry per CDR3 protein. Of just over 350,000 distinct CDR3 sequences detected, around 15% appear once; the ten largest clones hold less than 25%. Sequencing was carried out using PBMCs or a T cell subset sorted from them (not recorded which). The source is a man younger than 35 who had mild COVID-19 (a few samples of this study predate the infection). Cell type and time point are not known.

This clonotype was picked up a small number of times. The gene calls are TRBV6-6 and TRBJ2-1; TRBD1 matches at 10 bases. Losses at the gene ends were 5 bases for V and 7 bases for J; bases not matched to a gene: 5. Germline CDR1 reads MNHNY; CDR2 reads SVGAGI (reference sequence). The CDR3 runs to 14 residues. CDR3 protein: CASSDGTGANEQFF. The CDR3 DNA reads TGTGCCAGCAGTGATGGGACAGGGGCGAATGAGCAGTTCTTC.

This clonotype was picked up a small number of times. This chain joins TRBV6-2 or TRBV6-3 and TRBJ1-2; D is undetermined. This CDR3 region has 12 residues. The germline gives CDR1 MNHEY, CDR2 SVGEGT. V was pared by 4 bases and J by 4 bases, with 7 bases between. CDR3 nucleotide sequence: TGTGCCAGCAGTTTTGATTTCTATGGCTACACCTTC. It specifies CASSFDFYGYTF.

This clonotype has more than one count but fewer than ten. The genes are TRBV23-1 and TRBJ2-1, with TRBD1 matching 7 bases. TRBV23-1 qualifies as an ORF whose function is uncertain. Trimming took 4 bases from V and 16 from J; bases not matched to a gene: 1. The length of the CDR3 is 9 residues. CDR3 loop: CASSRQGFF. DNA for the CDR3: TGCGCCAGCAGTCGACAGGGATTCTTC.

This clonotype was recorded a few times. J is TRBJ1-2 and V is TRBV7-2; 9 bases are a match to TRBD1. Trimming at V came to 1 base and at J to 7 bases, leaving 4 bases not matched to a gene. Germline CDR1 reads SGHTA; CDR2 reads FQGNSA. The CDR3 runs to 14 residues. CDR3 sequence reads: CASSLEWTGAGYTF. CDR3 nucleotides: TGTGCCAGCAGCTTAGAATGGACAGGGGCTGGCTACACCTTC.

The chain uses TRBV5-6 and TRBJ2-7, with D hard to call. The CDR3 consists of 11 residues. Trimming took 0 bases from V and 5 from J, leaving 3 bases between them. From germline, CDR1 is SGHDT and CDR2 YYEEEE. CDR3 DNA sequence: TGTGCCAGCAGCTTGGAGCACGAGCAGTACGTC. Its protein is CASSLEHEQYV.

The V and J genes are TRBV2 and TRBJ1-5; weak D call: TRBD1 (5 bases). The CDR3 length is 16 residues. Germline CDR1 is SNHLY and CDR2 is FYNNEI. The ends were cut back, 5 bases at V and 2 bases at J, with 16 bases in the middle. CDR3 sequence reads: CASSTRRGGGNQPQHF. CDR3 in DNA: TGTGCCAGCAGTACCAGACGGGGCGGCGGCAATCAGCCCCAGCATTTT.

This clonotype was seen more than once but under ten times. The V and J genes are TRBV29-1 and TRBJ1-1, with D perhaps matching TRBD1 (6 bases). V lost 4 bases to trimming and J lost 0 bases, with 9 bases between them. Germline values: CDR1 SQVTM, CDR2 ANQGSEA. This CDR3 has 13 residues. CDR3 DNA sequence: TGCAGCGTTGCAGGGGTGCTGAACACTGAAGCTTTCTTT. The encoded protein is CSVAGVLNTEAFF.

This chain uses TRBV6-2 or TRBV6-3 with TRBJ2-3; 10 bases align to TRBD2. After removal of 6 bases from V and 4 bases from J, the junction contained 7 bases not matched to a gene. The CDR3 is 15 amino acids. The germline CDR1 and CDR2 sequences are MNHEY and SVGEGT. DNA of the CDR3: TGTGCCAGCAGCCCTAGCGGGGGTAACGCAGATACGCAGTATTTT. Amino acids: CASSPSGGNADTQYF.

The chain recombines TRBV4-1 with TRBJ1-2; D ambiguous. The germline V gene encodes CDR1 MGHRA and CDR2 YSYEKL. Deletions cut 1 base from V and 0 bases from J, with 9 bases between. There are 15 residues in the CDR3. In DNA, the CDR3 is TGCGCCAGCAGCCAAGTCAAATCCTCTAACTATGGCTACACCTTC. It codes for CASSQVKSSNYGYTF.

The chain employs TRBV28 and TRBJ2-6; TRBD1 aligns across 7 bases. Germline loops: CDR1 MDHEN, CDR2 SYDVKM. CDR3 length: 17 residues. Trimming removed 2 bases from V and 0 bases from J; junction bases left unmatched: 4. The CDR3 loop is CASSLKGASSGANVLTF. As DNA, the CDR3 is TGTGCCAGCAGTTTAAAGGGGGCCAGCTCTGGGGCCAACGTCCTGACTTTC.

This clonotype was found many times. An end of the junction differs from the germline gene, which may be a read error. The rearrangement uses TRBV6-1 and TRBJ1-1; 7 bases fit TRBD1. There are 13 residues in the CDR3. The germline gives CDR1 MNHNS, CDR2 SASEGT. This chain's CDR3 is CASTARGQLETFF. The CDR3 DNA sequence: TGTGCCAGCACTGCCAGGGGACAGCTTGAAACTTTCTTT.

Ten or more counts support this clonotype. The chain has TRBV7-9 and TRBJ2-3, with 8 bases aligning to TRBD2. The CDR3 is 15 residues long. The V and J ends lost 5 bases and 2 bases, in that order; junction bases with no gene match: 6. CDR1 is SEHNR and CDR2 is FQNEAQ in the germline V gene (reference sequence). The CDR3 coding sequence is TGTGCCAGCAGCGCCGGGACTAGTATCACAGATACGCAGTATTTT. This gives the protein CASSAGTSITDTQYF.

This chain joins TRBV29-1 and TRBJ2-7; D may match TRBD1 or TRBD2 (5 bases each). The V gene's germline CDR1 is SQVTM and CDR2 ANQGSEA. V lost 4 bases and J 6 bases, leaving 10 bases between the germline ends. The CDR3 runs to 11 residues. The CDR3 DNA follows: TGCAGCGTTGCAGGGAGTGGCGAGCAGTACTTC. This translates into CSVAGSGEQYF.

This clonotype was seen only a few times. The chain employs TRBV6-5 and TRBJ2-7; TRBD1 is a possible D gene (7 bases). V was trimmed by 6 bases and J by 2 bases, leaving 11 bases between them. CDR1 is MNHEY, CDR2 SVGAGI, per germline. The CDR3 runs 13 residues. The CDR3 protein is CASRTGTAYEQYF. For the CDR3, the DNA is TGTGCCAGCAGGACAGGGACTGCCTACGAGCAGTACTTC.

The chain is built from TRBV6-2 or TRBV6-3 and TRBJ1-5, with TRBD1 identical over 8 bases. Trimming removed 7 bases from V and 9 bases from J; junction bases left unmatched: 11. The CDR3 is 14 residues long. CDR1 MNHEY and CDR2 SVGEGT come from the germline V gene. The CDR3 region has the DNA TGTGCCAGCATCCCGACAGGGGAATTAGGGCCCCAGCATTTT. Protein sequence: CASIPTGELGPQHF.

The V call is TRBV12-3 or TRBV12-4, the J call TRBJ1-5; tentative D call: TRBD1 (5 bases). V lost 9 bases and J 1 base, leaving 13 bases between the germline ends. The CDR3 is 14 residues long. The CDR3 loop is CASGGHFSNQPQHF. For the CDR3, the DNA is TGTGCCAGTGGAGGACACTTCAGCAATCAGCCCCAGCATTTT.

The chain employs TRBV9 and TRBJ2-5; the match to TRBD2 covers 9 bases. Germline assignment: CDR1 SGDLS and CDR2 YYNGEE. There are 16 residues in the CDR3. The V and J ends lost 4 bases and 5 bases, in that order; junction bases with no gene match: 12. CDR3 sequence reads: CASSSFGSGGSETQYF. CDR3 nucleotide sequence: TGTGCCAGCAGCTCTTTTGGAAGCGGGGGGTCGGAGACCCAGTACTTC.

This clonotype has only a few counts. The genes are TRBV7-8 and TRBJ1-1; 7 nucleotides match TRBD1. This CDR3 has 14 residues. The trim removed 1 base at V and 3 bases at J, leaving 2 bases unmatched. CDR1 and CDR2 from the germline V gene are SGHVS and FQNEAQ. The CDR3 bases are TGTGCCAGCAGCTTAGTTACAGGGGACACTGAAGCTTTCTTT. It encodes CASSLVTGDTEAFF.

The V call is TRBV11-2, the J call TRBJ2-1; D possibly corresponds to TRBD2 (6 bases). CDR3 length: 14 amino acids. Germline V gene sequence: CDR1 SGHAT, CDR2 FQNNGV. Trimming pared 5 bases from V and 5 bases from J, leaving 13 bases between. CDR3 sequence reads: CASSPGLHDNEQFF. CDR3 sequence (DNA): TGTGCCAGCAGCCCGGGACTCCATGACAATGAGCAGTTCTTC.

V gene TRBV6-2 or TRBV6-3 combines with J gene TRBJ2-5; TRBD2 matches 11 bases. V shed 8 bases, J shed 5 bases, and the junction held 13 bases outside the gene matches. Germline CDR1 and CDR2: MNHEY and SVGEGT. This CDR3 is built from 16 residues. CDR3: CASRLLAGEIEETQYF. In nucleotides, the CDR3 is TGTGCCAGCCGGTTACTAGCGGGGGAGATCGAGGAGACCCAGTACTTC.

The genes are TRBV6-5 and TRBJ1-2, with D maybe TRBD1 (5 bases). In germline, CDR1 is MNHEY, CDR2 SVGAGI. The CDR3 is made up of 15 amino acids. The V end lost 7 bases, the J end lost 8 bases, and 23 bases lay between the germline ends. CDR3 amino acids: CASTLGRTSTRGYTF. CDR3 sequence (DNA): TGTGCCAGCACCCTGGGGAGGACATCCACCAGGGGCTACACCTTC.

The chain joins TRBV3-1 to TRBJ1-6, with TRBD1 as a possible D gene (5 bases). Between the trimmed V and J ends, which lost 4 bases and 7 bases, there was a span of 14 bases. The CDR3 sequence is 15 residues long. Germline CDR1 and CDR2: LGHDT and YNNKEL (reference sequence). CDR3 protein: CASSPRQTLNSPLHF. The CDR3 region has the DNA TGTGCCAGCAGCCCGCGACAGACCCTGAATTCACCCCTCCACTTT.

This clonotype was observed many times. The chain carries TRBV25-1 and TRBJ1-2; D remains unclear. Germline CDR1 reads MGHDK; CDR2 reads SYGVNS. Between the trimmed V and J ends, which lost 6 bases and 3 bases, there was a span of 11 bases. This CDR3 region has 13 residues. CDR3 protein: CASSYPGYYGYTF. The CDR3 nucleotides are TGTGCCAGCAGCTACCCAGGCTACTATGGCTACACCTTC.

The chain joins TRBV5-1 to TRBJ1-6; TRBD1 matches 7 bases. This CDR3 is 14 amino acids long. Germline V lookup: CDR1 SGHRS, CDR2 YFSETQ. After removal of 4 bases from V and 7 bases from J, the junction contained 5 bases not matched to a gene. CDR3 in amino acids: CASSPPGGNSPLHF. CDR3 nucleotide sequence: TGCGCCAGCAGCCCCCCAGGGGGAAATTCACCCCTCCACTTT. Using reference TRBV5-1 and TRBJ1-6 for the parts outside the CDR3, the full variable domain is KAGVTQTPRYLIKTRGQQVTLSCSPISGHRSVSWYQQTPGQGLQFLFEYFSETQRNKGNFPGRFSGRQFSNSRSEMNVSTLELGDSALYLCASSPPGGNSPLHFGNGTRLTVT.

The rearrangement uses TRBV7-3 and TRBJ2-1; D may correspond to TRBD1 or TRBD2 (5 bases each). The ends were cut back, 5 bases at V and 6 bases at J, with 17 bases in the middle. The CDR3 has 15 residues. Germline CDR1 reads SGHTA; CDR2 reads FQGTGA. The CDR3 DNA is TGTGCCAGCAGCCCGGGGCGCGGCCGAACCAATGAGCAGTTCTTC. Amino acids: CASSPGRGRTNEQFF.

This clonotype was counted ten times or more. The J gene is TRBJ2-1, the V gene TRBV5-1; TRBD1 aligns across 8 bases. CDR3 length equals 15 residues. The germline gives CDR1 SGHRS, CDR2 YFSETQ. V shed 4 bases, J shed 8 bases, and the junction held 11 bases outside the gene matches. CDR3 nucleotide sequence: TGCGCCAGCAGCCGGACAGGGTGGATGGAGGATGAGCAGTTCTTC. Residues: CASSRTGWMEDEQFF.

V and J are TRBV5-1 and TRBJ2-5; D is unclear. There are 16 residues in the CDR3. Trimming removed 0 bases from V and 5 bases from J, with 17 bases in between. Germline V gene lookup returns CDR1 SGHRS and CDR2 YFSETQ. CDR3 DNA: TGCGCCAGCAGCTTGGCCGTGCCTAGAAGTAAGGAGACCCAGTACTTC. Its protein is CASSLAVPRSKETQYF.

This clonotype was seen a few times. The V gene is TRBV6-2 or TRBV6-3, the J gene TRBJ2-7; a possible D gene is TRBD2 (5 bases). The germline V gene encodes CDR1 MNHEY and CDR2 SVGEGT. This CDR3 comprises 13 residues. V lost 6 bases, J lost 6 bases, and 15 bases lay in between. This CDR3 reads CASSPRGFSEQYF. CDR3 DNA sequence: TGTGCCAGCAGCCCCCGCGGGTTCTCCGAGCAGTACTTC.

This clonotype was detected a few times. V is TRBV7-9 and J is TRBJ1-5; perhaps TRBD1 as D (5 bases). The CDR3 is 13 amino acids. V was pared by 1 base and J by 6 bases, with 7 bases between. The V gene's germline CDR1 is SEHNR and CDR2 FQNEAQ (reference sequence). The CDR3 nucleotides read TGTGCCAGCAGCTTAGAGGGGACTCAGCCCCAGCATTTT. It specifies CASSLEGTQPQHF.